This T cell receptor (beta chain) was sequenced for a study of T-cell reconstitution after alpha-beta-depleted transplantation in children. Construction of the TCRbeta library involved unique molecular identifiers. Each CDR3 protein gets one entry after TCRdb re-called the PCR reads with MiXCR. The profile shows roughly 120,000 distinct CDR3 sequences, more than 20% of them singletons. Study-wide points: Several hundred expanded graft clones reportedly supplied alpha-beta T cells about two months after transplant. Newly made T cells mostly supplied T-cell counts and diversity one year after transplant. Some patients showed high day-60 TCRbeta diversity, which derived from surviving recipient T cells and thymic progenitors.

The CDR3 sequence is 17 residues long. Trimming removed 0 bases at V and 0 bases at J, with 12 bases between. CDR1 SGHRS and CDR2 YFSETQ come from the germline V gene. This clonotype was seen many times. Its antigen is still unknown. This material consisted of PBMCs, mostly from graft donor cells, taken 180 days after TCRalphabeta/CD19-depleted stem cell transplant. The chain combines TRBV5-1 with TRBJ2-2; possible D gene TRBD1, 5 bases. The sequence was obtained from a male patient between 2 and 10 years old who had a stem cell transplant for chronic granulomatous disease, so the T cells may come from the graft donor. CDR3 sequence reads: CASSLGVQGSNTGELFF. CDR3 in DNA: TGCGCCAGCAGCTTGGGGGTGCAGGGCTCGAACACCGGGGAGCTGTTTTTT.